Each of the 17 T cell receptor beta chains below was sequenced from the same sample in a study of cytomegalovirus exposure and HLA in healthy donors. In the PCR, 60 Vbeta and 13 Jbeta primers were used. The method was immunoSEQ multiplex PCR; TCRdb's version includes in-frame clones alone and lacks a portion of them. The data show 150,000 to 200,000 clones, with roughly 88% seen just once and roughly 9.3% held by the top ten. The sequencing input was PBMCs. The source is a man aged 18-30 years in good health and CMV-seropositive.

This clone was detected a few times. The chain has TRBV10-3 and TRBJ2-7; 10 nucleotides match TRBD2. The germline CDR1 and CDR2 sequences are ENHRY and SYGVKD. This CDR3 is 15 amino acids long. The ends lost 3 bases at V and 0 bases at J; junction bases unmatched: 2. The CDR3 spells CAISELAGNSYEQYF. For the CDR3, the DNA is TGTGCCATCAGTGAACTAGCGGGGAACTCCTACGAGCAGTACTTC.

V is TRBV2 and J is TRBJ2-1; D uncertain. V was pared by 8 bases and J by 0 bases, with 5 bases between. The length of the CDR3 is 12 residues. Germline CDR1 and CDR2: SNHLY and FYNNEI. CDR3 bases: TGTGCCAGCGCTAGCTCCTACAATGAGCAGTTCTTC. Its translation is CASASSYNEQFF.

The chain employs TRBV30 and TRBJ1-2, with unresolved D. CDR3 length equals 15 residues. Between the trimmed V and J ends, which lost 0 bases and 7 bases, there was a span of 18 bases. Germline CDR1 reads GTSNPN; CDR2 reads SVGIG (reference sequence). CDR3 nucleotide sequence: TGTGCCTGGAGTGTCGGGAAGTTACAACTTTTTGGCTACACCTTC. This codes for CAWSVGKLQLFGYTF.

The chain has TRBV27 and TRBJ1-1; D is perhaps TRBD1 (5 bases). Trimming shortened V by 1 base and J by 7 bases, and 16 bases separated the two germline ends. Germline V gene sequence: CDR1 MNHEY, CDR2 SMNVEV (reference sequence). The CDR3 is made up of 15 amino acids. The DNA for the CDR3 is TGTGCCAGCAGTTTATTTCAGGGCGGATTAGGTGAAGCTTTCTTT. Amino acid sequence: CASSLFQGGLGEAFF.

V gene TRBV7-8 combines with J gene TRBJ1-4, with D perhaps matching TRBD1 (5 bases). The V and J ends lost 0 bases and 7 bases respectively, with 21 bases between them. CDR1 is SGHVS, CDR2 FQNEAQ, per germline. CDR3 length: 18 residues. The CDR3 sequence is CASSLARRQGRPSEKLFF. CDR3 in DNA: TGTGCCAGCAGCTTAGCCCGACGCCAGGGAAGGCCCAGTGAAAAACTGTTTTTT. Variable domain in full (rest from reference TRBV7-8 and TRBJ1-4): GAGVSQSPRYKVAKRGQDVALRCDPISGHVSLFWYQQALGQGPEFLTYFQNEAQLDKSGLPSDRFFAERPEGSVSTLKIQRTQQEDSAVYLCASSLARRQGRPSEKLFFGSGTQLSVL.

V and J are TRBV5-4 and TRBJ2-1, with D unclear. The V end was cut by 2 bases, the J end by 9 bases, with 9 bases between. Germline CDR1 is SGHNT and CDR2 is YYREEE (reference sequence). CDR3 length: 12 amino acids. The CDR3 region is CASSFVSGEQFF. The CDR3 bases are TGTGCCAGCAGCTTCGTCTCCGGTGAGCAGTTCTTC.

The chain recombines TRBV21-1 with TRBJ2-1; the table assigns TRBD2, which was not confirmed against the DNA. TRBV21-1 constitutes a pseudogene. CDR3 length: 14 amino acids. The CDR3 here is CASTGTSGGGEQFF. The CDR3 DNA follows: TGTGCCAGCACCGGGACTAGCGGGGGGGGTGAGCAGTTCTTC.

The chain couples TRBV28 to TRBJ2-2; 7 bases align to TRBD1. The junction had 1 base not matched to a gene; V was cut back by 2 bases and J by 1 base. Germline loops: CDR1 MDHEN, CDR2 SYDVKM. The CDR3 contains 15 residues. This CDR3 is CASSLNRGNTGELFF. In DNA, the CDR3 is TGTGCCAGCAGTTTAAACAGGGGGAACACCGGGGAGCTGTTTTTT.

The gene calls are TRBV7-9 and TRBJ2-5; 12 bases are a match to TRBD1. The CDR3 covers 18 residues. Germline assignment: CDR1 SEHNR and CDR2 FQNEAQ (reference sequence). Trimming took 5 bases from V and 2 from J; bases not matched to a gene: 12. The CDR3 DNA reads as TGTGCCAGCAGCGGAACCCGGGACAGGGGGCCGAGTCAAGAGACCCAGTACTTC. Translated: CASSGTRDRGPSQETQYF.

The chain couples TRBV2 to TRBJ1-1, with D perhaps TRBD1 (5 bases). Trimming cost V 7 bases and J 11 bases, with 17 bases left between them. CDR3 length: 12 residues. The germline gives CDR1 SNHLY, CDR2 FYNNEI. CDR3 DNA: TGTGCCAGCAAGGGGTACCGCTTTGGCGCTTTCTTT. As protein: CASKGYRFGAFF.

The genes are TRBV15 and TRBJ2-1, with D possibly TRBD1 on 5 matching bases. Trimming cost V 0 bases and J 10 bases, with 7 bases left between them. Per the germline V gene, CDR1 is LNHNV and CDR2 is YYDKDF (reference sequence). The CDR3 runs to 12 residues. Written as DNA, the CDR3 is TGTGCCACCAGCAGAGAGAGGACAGAGCAGTTCTTC. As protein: CATSRERTEQFF.

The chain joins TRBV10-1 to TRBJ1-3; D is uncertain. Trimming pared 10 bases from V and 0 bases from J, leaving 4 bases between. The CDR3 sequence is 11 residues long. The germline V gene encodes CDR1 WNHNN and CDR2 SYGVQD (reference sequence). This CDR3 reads CATSSGNTIYF. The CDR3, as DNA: TGCGCCACTAGCTCTGGAAACACCATATATTTT.

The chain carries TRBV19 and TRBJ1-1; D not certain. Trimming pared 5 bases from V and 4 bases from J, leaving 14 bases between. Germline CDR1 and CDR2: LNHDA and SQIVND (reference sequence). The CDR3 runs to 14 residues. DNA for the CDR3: TGTGCCAGTAGTCGGGGATTGGGGTCCACTGAAGCTTTCTTT. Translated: CASSRGLGSTEAFF.

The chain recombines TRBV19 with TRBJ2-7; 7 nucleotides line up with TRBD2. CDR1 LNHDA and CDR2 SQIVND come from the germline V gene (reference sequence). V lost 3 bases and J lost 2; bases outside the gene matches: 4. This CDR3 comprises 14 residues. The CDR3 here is CASSIPGTTYEQYF. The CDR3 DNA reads TGTGCCAGTAGTATCCCAGGGACTACCTACGAGCAGTACTTC.

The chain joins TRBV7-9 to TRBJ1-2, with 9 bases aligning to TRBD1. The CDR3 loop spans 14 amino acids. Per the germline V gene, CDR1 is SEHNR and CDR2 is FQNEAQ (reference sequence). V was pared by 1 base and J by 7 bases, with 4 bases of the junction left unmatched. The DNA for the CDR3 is TGTGCCAGCAGCTTAGAACAGGGGGCGGTTGGCTACACCTTC. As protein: CASSLEQGAVGYTF. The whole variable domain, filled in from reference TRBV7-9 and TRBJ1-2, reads DTGVSQNPRHKITKRGQNVTFRCDPISEHNRLYWYRQTLGQGPEFLTYFQNEAQLEKSRLLSDRFSAERPKGSFSTLEIQRTEQGDSAMYLCASSLEQGAVGYTFGSGTRLTVV.

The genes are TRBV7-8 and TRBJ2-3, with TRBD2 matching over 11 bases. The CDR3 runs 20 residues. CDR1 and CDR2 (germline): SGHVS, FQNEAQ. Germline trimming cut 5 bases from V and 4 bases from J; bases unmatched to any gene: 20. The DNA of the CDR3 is TGTGCCAGCAGCCAATTAGCGGGGGGGCCTGGGTTCCTTGTGGCAGATACGCAGTATTTT. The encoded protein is CASSQLAGGPGFLVADTQYF. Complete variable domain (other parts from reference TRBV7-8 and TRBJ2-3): GAGVSQSPRYKVAKRGQDVALRCDPISGHVSLFWYQQALGQGPEFLTYFQNEAQLDKSGLPSDRFFAERPEGSVSTLKIQRTQQEDSAVYLCASSQLAGGPGFLVADTQYFGPGTRLTVL.

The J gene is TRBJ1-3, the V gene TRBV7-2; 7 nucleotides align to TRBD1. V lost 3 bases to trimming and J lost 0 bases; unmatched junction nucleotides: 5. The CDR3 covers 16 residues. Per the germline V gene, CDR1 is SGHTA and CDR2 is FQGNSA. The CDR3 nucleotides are TGTGCCAGCAGCTTGACAGGGACCAGCTCTGGAAACACCATATATTTT. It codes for CASSLTGTSSGNTIYF.